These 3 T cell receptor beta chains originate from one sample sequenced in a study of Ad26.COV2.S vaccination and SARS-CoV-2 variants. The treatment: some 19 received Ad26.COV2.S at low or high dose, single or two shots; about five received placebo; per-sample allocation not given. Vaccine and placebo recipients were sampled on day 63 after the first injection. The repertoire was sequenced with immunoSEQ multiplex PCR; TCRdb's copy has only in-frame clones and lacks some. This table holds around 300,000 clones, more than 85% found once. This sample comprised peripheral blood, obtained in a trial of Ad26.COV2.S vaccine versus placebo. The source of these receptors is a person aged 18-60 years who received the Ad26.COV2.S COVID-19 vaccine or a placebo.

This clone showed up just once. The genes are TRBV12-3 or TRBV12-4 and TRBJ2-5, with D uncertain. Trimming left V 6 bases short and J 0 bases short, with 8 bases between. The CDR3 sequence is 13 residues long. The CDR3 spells CASRSSYQETQYF. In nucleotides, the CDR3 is TGTGCCAGCAGATCATCGTACCAAGAGACCCAGTACTTC.

The DNA for the CDR3 is TGCAGCGTTGCCCAGGGAGATGAAAAACTGTTTTTT. Residues: CSVAQGDEKLFF. The V and J genes are TRBV29-1 and TRBJ1-4, with D possibly matching TRBD1 (5 bases). In germline, CDR1 is SQVTM, CDR2 ANQGSEA. V was pared by 4 bases and J by 6 bases, with 9 bases between. This CDR3 is 12 amino acids long.

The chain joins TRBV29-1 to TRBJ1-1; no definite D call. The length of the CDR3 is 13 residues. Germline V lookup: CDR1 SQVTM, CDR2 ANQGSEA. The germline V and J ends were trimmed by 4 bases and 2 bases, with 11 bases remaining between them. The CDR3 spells CSVAVESNTEAFF. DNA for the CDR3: TGCAGCGTTGCGGTGGAGTCTAACACTGAAGCTTTCTTT.